A single sample is the source of the 27 T cell receptor beta chains below, sequenced in a study of shared clonotypes between healthy human individuals. The table came from immunoSEQ multiplex PCR; TCRdb's copy has only in-frame clones and leaves some out. The sample lists over 1.4 million clones; approximately 97% were seen once. Sequencing was performed on naive CD4+ T cells sorted from blood. As for subset: CD45RA+ positively selected. These receptors all stem from a man aged 30 to 45 in good health.

This chain joins TRBV27 and TRBJ2-2, with D possibly TRBD1 on 5 matching bases. Germline V gene data show CDR1 as MNHEY and CDR2 as SMNVEV (reference sequence). V shed 5 bases and J shed 2 bases, with 6 bases lying between them. The CDR3 covers 13 residues. The CDR3 DNA reads as TGTGCCAGCAGTAGGGGAAACACCGGGGAGCTGTTTTTT. Translation: CASSRGNTGELFF.

The CDR3 reads CASSESAAVTIYF. CDR3 nucleotides: TGTGCCAGCAGTGAATCGGCAGCAGTCACCATATATTTT. V and J are TRBV25-1 and TRBJ1-3, with D hard to call. The length of the CDR3 is 13 residues. From germline, CDR1 is MGHDK and CDR2 SYGVNS. The ends were cut back, 1 base at V and 9 bases at J, with 10 bases in the middle.

The gene calls are TRBV7-9 and TRBJ1-5; D remains ambiguous. The CDR3 has 13 amino acids. CDR1 is SEHNR and CDR2 is FQNEAQ in the germline V gene (reference sequence). V lost 5 bases, J lost 5 bases, and 10 bases lay in between. CDR3 region: CASSRGLDQPQHF. Here the CDR3 DNA reads TGTGCCAGCAGCCGAGGACTGGATCAGCCCCAGCATTTT.

The chain has TRBV9 and TRBJ2-7; tentatively, D is TRBD2 (5 bases). Germline V gene lookup returns CDR1 SGDLS and CDR2 YYNGEE. The CDR3 runs to 14 residues. The V end was cut by 0 bases, the J end by 5 bases, with 12 bases between. DNA of the CDR3: TGTGCCAGCAGCGTAGCCGGGATCAGCCACGAGCAGTACTTC. This translates into CASSVAGISHEQYF.

The gene calls are TRBV19 and TRBJ2-1, with D tentatively TRBD2 (5 bases). The CDR3 is made up of 19 amino acids. The V gene's germline CDR1 is LNHDA and CDR2 SQIVND (reference sequence). V lost 6 bases and J lost 3, with 27 bases in between. CDR3 DNA: TGTGCCAGTAGGCCCCGGTGGGAGCCTTTAAGGGAGCGCTACAATGAGCAGTTCTTC. Translated: CASRPRWEPLRERYNEQFF.

This clone was observed a single time. The gene calls are TRBV11-2 and TRBJ2-2; no clear D gene. V lost 5 bases and J lost 8, with 9 bases in between. This CDR3 is 12 amino acids long. The germline V gene has CDR1 SGHAT and CDR2 FQNNGV. CDR3 sequence (DNA): TGTGCCAGCAGCAAGGGTTGGGGGGAGCTGTTTTTT. Residues: CASSKGWGELFF.

The chain couples TRBV6-5 to TRBJ1-5, with no clear D. V lost 1 base to trimming and J lost 3 bases, with 7 bases between them. Germline V CDR1 and CDR2: MNHEY, SVGAGI. This CDR3 contains 14 residues. CDR3 bases: TGTGCCAGCAGTTACTTGGGAGCCAATCAGCCCCAGCATTTT. The encoded protein is CASSYLGANQPQHF.

The chain has TRBV14 and TRBJ2-1, with 9 bases identical to TRBD2. CDR1 is SGHDN, CDR2 FVKESK, per germline. The CDR3 length is 19 residues. Trimming removed 4 bases from V and 2 bases from J; junction bases left unmatched: 15. CDR3: CASSRLVPPREGPYNEQFF. Here the CDR3 DNA reads TGTGCCAGCAGCCGGCTTGTCCCTCCGCGGGAGGGCCCCTACAATGAGCAGTTCTTC.

The chain carries TRBV5-4 and TRBJ1-4, with D possibly matching TRBD1 (6 bases). The CDR3 spans 14 residues. Germline assignment: CDR1 SGHNT and CDR2 YYREEE (reference sequence). V lost 5 bases and J 7 bases, leaving 15 bases between the germline ends. CDR3 nucleotide sequence: TGTGCCAGCAGTACGGGGGGCTTTGGTGAAAAACTGTTTTTT. It encodes CASSTGGFGEKLFF.

The V gene is TRBV18, the J gene TRBJ2-7; a possible D gene is TRBD1 (5 bases). The germline gives CDR1 KGHSH, CDR2 LQKENI. V was cut by 2 bases and J by 3 bases, with 11 bases left in between. The CDR3 runs 14 residues. CDR3 amino acids: CASSPSGSYYEQYF. The CDR3 region has the DNA TGTGCCAGCTCACCATCAGGGTCCTACTACGAGCAGTACTTC. Filled out from reference TRBV18 and TRBJ2-7, the complete variable domain reads NAGVMQNPRHLVRRRGQEARLRCSPMKGHSHVYWYRQLPEEGLKFMVYLQKENIIDESGMPKERFSAEFPKEGPSILRIQQVVRGDSAAYFCASSPSGSYYEQYFGPGTRLTVT.

This clone came up once. The chain carries TRBV13 and TRBJ2-7, with D hard to call. Trimming left V 4 bases short and J 2 bases short, with 27 bases between. This CDR3 is built from 19 residues. Per germline, CDR1 PRHDT and CDR2 FYEKMQ (reference sequence). The CDR3 coding sequence is TGTGCCAGCAGCTCCCGCCTCCGCCGATCTGGTGTACGACCCTACGAGCAGTACTTC. Translated, it gives CASSSRLRRSGVRPYEQYF.

The chain links TRBV10-3 to TRBJ1-3; D is perhaps TRBD1 (6 bases). The germline V and J ends were trimmed by 7 bases and 4 bases, with 20 bases remaining between them. The CDR3 length is 16 residues. Per germline, CDR1 ENHRY and CDR2 SYGVKD. The CDR3 region is CAITTGFLRSGNTIYF. CDR3 nucleotides: TGTGCCATCACCACAGGGTTCCTGCGGTCCGGAAACACCATATATTTT.

The V gene is TRBV6-5, the J gene TRBJ1-4; perhaps TRBD1 as D (6 bases). Germline values: CDR1 MNHEY, CDR2 SVGAGI. Trimming pared 7 bases from V and 4 bases from J, leaving 13 bases between. This CDR3 has 14 residues. CDR3 coding DNA: TGTGCCAGCATGCAGGCCAGGGGTAATGAAAAACTGTTTTTT. It is translated as CASMQARGNEKLFF.

This chain uses TRBV18 with TRBJ1-3, with D possibly matching TRBD1 (5 bases). CDR1 and CDR2 from the germline V gene are KGHSH and LQKENI. The CDR3 loop spans 13 amino acids. Deletions cut 4 bases from V and 3 bases from J, with 7 bases between. CDR3 sequence: CASSQDIGNTIYF. The CDR3 DNA follows: TGTGCCAGCTCACAGGACATTGGAAACACCATATATTTT.

This chain connects TRBV5-1 to TRBJ2-7, with a weak D call TRBD2 (5 bases). The CDR3 is made up of 14 amino acids. Germline V gene lookup returns CDR1 SGHRS and CDR2 YFSETQ. Trimming stripped 3 bases from V and 6 bases from J, with 16 bases between. The CDR3 bases are TGCGCCAGCAGCTCTAGGACCGCCAGCGGCGAGCAGTACTTC. As protein: CASSSRTASGEQYF.

This chain links TRBV28 with TRBJ2-1; no reliable D call. V lost 2 bases to trimming and J lost 0 bases, with 5 bases between them. Germline CDR1 MDHEN, CDR2 SYDVKM. The CDR3 contains 14 residues. The CDR3 sequence is CASSLRISYNEQFF. Here the CDR3 DNA reads TGTGCCAGCAGTTTAAGAATCTCCTACAATGAGCAGTTCTTC.

J is TRBJ2-5 and V is TRBV25-1; D tentatively fits TRBD1 or TRBD2 (5 bases each). Germline V lookup: CDR1 MGHDK, CDR2 SYGVNS. The ends were cut back, 8 bases at V and 2 bases at J, with 9 bases in the middle. CDR3 length: 12 residues. CDR3 in DNA: TGTGCCAGCGGGGACGTTCAAGAGACCCAGTACTTC. Its translation is CASGDVQETQYF.

This chain joins TRBV6-6 and TRBJ1-1, with TRBD1 matching 7 bases. Germline lookup yields CDR1 MNHNY and CDR2 SVGAGI (reference sequence). J was trimmed by 2 bases and V by 6 bases; bases with no gene match: 6. CDR3 length equals 14 residues. The CDR3 DNA sequence: TGTGCCAGCAGAAGGGACAGCGCCAACACTGAAGCTTTCTTT. This gives the protein CASRRDSANTEAFF.

The chain combines TRBV2 with TRBJ2-7; TRBD2 is a possible D gene (6 bases). The CDR3 loop spans 14 amino acids. V was trimmed by 8 bases and J by 4 bases, leaving 18 bases between them. The germline V gene encodes CDR1 SNHLY and CDR2 FYNNEI. This CDR3 is CASQLTRFQYEQYF. The CDR3 coding sequence is TGTGCCAGCCAATTGACTAGATTTCAATACGAGCAGTACTTC.

This sequence joins TRBV2 and TRBJ2-3, with D unresolved. This CDR3 has 15 residues. The V gene lost 4 bases and the J gene lost 0 bases, with 11 bases spanning the gap. Germline CDR1 and CDR2: SNHLY and FYNNEI. CDR3 coding DNA: TGTGCCAGCAGTGTTCGGCATCCAAGCACAGATACGCAGTATTTT. As protein: CASSVRHPSTDTQYF.

V and J are TRBV5-6 and TRBJ2-5, with TRBD1 matching 9 bases. Germline trimming cut 2 bases from V and 2 bases from J; bases unmatched to any gene: 4. Germline V gene data show CDR1 as SGHDT and CDR2 as YYEEEE. The CDR3 contains 15 residues. For the CDR3, the DNA is TGTGCCAGCAGCTTTACAGGGGGCGTACAAGAGACCCAGTACTTC. Translation gives CASSFTGGVQETQYF.

The rearrangement joins TRBV4-2 to TRBJ2-1; the match to TRBD2 covers 12 bases. V lost 3 bases and J lost 5; bases outside the gene matches: 2. Germline V lookup: CDR1 LGHNA, CDR2 YNFKEQ. The CDR3 loop spans 15 amino acids. The CDR3 sequence: CASSQTSGRNNEQFF. CDR3 sequence (DNA): TGTGCCAGCAGCCAGACTAGCGGGAGAAACAATGAGCAGTTCTTC.

CDR3 loop: CAISPGPAGGNNEQFF. CDR3 coding DNA: TGTGCCATCAGCCCAGGGCCAGCGGGAGGAAACAATGAGCAGTTCTTC. The chain employs TRBV10-3 and TRBJ2-1, with TRBD2 matching 9 bases. The germline gives CDR1 ENHRY, CDR2 SYGVKD. J gave up 5 bases and V 6 bases, and 11 bases lay outside the gene matches. This CDR3 spans 16 amino acids.

The J gene is TRBJ1-4, the V gene TRBV29-1; no reliable D call. Trimming cost V 4 bases and J 8 bases, with 11 bases left between them. CDR3 size: 12 residues. Germline loops: CDR1 SQVTM, CDR2 ANQGSEA. The CDR3 loop reads CSVGAGIEKLFF. The CDR3 region has the DNA TGCAGCGTTGGGGCGGGGATCGAAAAACTGTTTTTT.

The rearrangement links TRBV11-2 to TRBJ2-7; D is perhaps TRBD2 (5 bases). V was shortened by 1 base and J by 1 base, with 11 bases between the two germline ends. The CDR3 totals 15 residues. The germline V gene has CDR1 SGHAT and CDR2 FQNNGV. DNA of the CDR3: TGTGCCAGCAGCTTAGTAGCGCCCACTTCCTACGAGCAGTACTTC. It translates to CASSLVAPTSYEQYF.

This chain links TRBV5-1 with TRBJ2-1; no reliable D call. The germline V gene encodes CDR1 SGHRS and CDR2 YFSETQ. Trimming left V 7 bases short and J 7 bases short, with 15 bases between. CDR3 length equals 13 residues. Written as DNA, the CDR3 is TGCGCCAGCGGGTACTCGCTTCTGAATGAGCAGTTCTTC. It encodes CASGYSLLNEQFF.

The chain uses TRBV4-1 and TRBJ2-7, with 9 bases matching TRBD2. The germline V gene has CDR1 MGHRA and CDR2 YSYEKL. CDR3 length: 16 residues. With V trimmed by 3 bases and J by 2 bases, 8 bases remained unmatched. Written as DNA, the CDR3 is TGCGCCAGCAGCCATTACCTAGCGGGACTTACCTACGAGCAGTACTTC. This translates into CASSHYLAGLTYEQYF.